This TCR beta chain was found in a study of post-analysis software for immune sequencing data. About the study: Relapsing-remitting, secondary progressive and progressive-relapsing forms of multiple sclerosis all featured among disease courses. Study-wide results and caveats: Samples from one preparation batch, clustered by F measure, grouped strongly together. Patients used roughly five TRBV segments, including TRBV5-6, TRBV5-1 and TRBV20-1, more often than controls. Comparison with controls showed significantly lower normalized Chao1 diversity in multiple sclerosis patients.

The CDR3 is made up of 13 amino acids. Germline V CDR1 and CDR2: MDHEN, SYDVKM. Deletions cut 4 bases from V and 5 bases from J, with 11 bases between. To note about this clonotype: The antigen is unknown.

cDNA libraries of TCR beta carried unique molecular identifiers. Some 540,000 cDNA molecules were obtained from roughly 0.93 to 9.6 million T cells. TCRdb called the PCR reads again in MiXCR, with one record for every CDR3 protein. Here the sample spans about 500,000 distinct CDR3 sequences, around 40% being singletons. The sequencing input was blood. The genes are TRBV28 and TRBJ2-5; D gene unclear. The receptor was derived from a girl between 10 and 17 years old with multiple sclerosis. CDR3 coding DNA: TGTGCCAGCAGTTCCCCCGTAGTGGAGACCCAGTACTTC. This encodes CASSSPVVETQYF.